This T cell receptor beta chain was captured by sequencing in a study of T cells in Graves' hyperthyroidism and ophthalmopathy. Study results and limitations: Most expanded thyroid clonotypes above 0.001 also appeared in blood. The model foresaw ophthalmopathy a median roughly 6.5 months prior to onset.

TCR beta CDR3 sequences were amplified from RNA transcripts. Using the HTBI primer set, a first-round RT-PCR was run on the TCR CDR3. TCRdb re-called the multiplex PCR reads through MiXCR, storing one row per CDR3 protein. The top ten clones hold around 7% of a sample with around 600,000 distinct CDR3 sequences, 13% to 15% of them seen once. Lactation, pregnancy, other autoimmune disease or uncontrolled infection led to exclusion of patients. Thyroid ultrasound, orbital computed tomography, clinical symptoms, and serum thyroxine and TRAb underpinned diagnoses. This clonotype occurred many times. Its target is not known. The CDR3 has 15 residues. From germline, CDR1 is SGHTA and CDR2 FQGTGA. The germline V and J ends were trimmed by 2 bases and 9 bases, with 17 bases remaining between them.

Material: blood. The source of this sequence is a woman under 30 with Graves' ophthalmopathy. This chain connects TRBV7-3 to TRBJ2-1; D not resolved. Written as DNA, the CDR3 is TGTGCCAGCAGCTTACAGCCCGCCTTGGGTGGTGAGCAGTTCTTC. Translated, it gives CASSLQPALGGEQFF.